Presented here are 21 T cell receptor beta chains from one specimen sequenced in a study of shared clonotypes between healthy human individuals. This table comes from immunoSEQ multiplex PCR, and its TCRdb copy is limited to in-frame clones, with some not included. There are a few million clones in the sample; around 90% occur only once, and over 0.12% lies in the top ten. Material: naive CD4+ T cells sorted from blood. Subset meaning: CD45RA+ positively selected. These receptors were taken from a man aged 18 to 29 in good health.

V gene TRBV27 combines with J gene TRBJ2-5; D possibly corresponds to TRBD2 (6 bases). V shed 3 bases and J shed 5 bases, with 19 bases lying between them. The CDR3 consists of 16 residues. Germline V gene data show CDR1 as MNHEY and CDR2 as SMNVEV (reference sequence). In DNA form, the CDR3 reads TGTGCCAGCAGTTTTGCGACCGGGACTCGAGGGGAGACCCAGTACTTC. It is translated as CASSFATGTRGETQYF.

In this sample, this clone turned up once. This chain links TRBV7-9 with TRBJ2-5, with D maybe TRBD2 (5 bases). The CDR3 runs to 15 residues. Germline values: CDR1 SEHNR, CDR2 FQNEAQ (reference sequence). Trimming removed 5 bases from V and 5 bases from J, with 18 bases in between. CDR3 protein: CASSRGGIQSETQYF. CDR3 nucleotide sequence: TGTGCCAGCAGCCGAGGAGGAATTCAATCGGAGACCCAGTACTTC. The full variable domain, its missing parts supplied by reference TRBV7-9 and TRBJ2-5, is DTGVSQNPRHKITKRGQNVTFRCDPISEHNRLYWYRQTLGQGPEFLTYFQNEAQLEKSRLLSDRFSAERPKGSFSTLEIQRTEQGDSAMYLCASSRGGIQSETQYFGPGTRLLVL.

The chain uses TRBV6-5 and TRBJ2-7; D is perhaps TRBD1 (6 bases). This CDR3 has 16 residues. V lost 0 bases and J lost 4, with 16 bases in between. Germline CDR1 MNHEY, CDR2 SVGAGI. CDR3 in DNA: TGTGCCAGCAGTTACTCCGCGACAGGACCCTTTTACGAGCAGTACTTC. Translating it yields CASSYSATGPFYEQYF.

V and J are TRBV28 and TRBJ2-5; TRBD2 matches 7 bases. The V gene's germline CDR1 is MDHEN and CDR2 SYDVKM. The CDR3 runs to 16 residues. V trimming: 6 bases; J trimming: 0 bases; junction bases outside the gene matches: 10. CDR3 DNA sequence: TGTGCCAGCAGCTACGGGGGGTGGTATAACCAAGAGACCCAGTACTTC. Amino acid sequence: CASSYGGWYNQETQYF.

J is TRBJ1-3 and V is TRBV5-4, with D possibly TRBD1 on 5 matching bases. The V end lost 4 bases, the J end lost 1 base, and 15 bases lay between the germline ends. Germline V gene lookup returns CDR1 SGHNT and CDR2 YYREEE (reference sequence). CDR3 length equals 16 residues. The CDR3 bases are TGTGCCAGCAGCAAGGGGACGCAAGCTTCTGGAAACACCATATATTTT. It translates to CASSKGTQASGNTIYF.

The V gene is TRBV7-2, the J gene TRBJ2-3, with D possibly being TRBD2 (6 bases). The CDR3 is 13 residues long. V was pared by 3 bases and J by 8 bases, with 12 bases between. Germline V gene sequence: CDR1 SGHTA, CDR2 FQGNSA. The CDR3 sequence: CASSLIRESTQYF. The CDR3 DNA reads TGTGCCAGCAGCTTGATCCGGGAGTCTACGCAGTATTTT.

DNA for the CDR3: TGTGCCAGCTCACCAGGGACAGGGTTCTCGACTGGGGCCAACGTCCTGACTTTC. It encodes CASSPGTGFSTGANVLTF. The chain couples TRBV18 to TRBJ2-6; 9 bases are shared with TRBD1. The V gene's germline CDR1 is KGHSH and CDR2 LQKENI. This CDR3 comprises 18 residues. V was clipped by 2 bases and J by 2 bases; unmatched bases: 7.

As regards this clone: Other DNA sequences in the same sample also yield this CDR3. This chain joins TRBV18 and TRBJ2-7, with D possibly TRBD1 on 5 matching bases. V lost 2 bases, J lost 6 bases, and 11 bases lay in between. This CDR3 comprises 13 residues. The germline gives CDR1 KGHSH, CDR2 LQKENI. CDR3 residues: CASSPKQGGEQYF. The CDR3 nucleotides are TGTGCCAGCTCACCAAAGCAGGGTGGCGAGCAGTACTTC.

The V gene is TRBV5-1, the J gene TRBJ2-5; TRBD2 is a possible D gene (6 bases). Trimming pared 1 base from V and 3 bases from J, leaving 13 bases between. The CDR3 spans 15 residues. Germline V gene sequence: CDR1 SGHRS, CDR2 YFSETQ. CDR3 region: CASSLTSRLEETQYF. CDR3 coding DNA: TGCGCCAGCAGCTTGACTAGCCGCCTCGAAGAGACCCAGTACTTC.

The DNA for the CDR3 is TGTGCCAGCAGTTACTTCCAGGGCAATCAGCCCCAGCATTTT. It specifies CASSYFQGNQPQHF. The chain carries TRBV6-6 and TRBJ1-5; the D is unclear. The V gene lost 1 base and the J gene lost 2 bases, with 6 bases spanning the gap. The CDR3 is 14 residues long. CDR1 is MNHNY and CDR2 is SVGAGI in the germline V gene (reference sequence).

Of note for this clone: Given a much more abundant clone one base away, this may be a read error. Additional DNA sequences in this sample encode the identical CDR3. The rearrangement joins TRBV18 to TRBJ1-2; D is possibly TRBD1 (5 bases). The germline V and J ends were trimmed by 3 bases and 2 bases, with 7 bases remaining between them. Germline V gene sequence: CDR1 KGHSH, CDR2 LQKENI. The CDR3 is 13 amino acids. For the CDR3, the DNA is TGTGCCAGCTCACCGGGACGGAACTATGGCTACACCTTC. It translates to CASSPGRNYGYTF.

The chain carries TRBV6-4 and TRBJ2-6; perhaps TRBD1 as D (6 bases). The length of the CDR3 is 13 residues. The V end lost 9 bases, the J end lost 2 bases, and 8 bases lay between the germline ends. CDR1 and CDR2 (germline): MRHNA, SNTAGT. CDR3 region: CARYRAGANVLTF. The CDR3 nucleotides read TGTGCCAGGTACAGGGCTGGGGCCAACGTCCTGACTTTC.

The chain uses TRBV7-2 and TRBJ1-3; D gene uncertain. Germline CDR1 and CDR2: SGHTA and FQGNSA. V gave up 0 bases and J gave up 3 bases, with 12 bases separating them. CDR3 size: 16 residues. The CDR3: CASSLAKGDVGNTIYF. The DNA of the CDR3 is TGTGCCAGCAGCTTAGCGAAAGGAGACGTTGGAAACACCATATATTTT.

The chain couples TRBV10-2 to TRBJ1-5; 7 nucleotides line up with TRBD1. This CDR3 contains 17 residues. Germline V gene data show CDR1 as WSHSY and CDR2 as SAAADI. Unmatched junction bases numbered 20, after V lost 6 bases and J lost 9 bases. The CDR3 reads CASSTLETTGALTPQHF. CDR3 sequence (DNA): TGCGCCAGCAGCACCCTCGAAACCACAGGGGCCCTCACGCCCCAGCATTTT.

CDR3 nucleotide sequence: TGCGCCAGCAGTCAATCCCCGACAGGGGGCCTTAACTATGGCTACACCTTC. This gives the protein CASSQSPTGGLNYGYTF. The genes are TRBV23-1 and TRBJ1-2; TRBD1 aligns across 10 bases. TRBV23-1 qualifies as an ORF whose function is uncertain. V was clipped by 0 bases and J by 1 base; unmatched bases: 5. The CDR3 length is 17 residues.

V and J are TRBV7-2 and TRBJ1-2; 11 nucleotides agree with TRBD1. With V trimmed by 5 bases and J by 8 bases, 4 bases remained unmatched. Germline V gene sequence: CDR1 SGHTA, CDR2 FQGNSA. The CDR3 covers 13 residues. The CDR3 coding sequence is TGTGCCAGCAGCCGGACAGGGGGCCGGGGCTACACCTTC. Its protein is CASSRTGGRGYTF.

In this sample, this clone turned up once. The chain links TRBV2 to TRBJ2-2; tentatively, D is TRBD2 (6 bases). Trimming stripped 5 bases from V and 5 bases from J, with 15 bases between. Germline V gene lookup returns CDR1 SNHLY and CDR2 FYNNEI. The CDR3 extends over 15 amino acids. The CDR3 DNA is TGTGCCAGCAGTCGGGACTCCGCGGGGACCGGGGAGCTGTTTTTT. Residues: CASSRDSAGTGELFF.

This clone was seen a single time. The gene calls are TRBV11-2 and TRBJ1-1; D not resolved. Trimming took 2 bases from V and 4 from J, leaving 14 bases between them. CDR3 length: 15 residues. Germline V gene sequence: CDR1 SGHAT, CDR2 FQNNGV. The CDR3 is CASSLPQSWGTEAFF. In DNA, the CDR3 is TGTGCCAGCAGCTTACCCCAGTCTTGGGGCACTGAAGCTTTCTTT.

The CDR3 region has the DNA TGTGCCAGCAGTTACCTTAGCGGGAGCGGGTACGAGCAGTACTTC. Amino acid sequence: CASSYLSGSGYEQYF. The chain employs TRBV6-6 and TRBJ2-7, with 9 bases that match TRBD2. This CDR3 region has 15 residues. The germline CDR1 and CDR2 sequences are MNHNY and SVGAGI (reference sequence). J gave up 4 bases and V 2 bases, and 6 bases lay outside the gene matches.

This clone appeared once. The rearrangement joins TRBV5-1 to TRBJ2-3; tentatively, D is TRBD2 (5 bases). The CDR3 sequence is 15 residues long. Germline CDR1 and CDR2: SGHRS and YFSETQ. The V end lost 5 bases, the J end lost 1 base, and 14 bases lay between the germline ends. This CDR3 is CASRTPDGGTDTQYF. CDR3 DNA: TGCGCCAGCAGGACACCTGACGGGGGCACAGATACGCAGTATTTT.

This CDR3 is CALSGTANYEQYF. The CDR3 DNA follows: TGTGCCCTATCCGGGACCGCGAACTACGAGCAGTACTTC. The chain uses TRBV28 and TRBJ2-7; tentatively, D is TRBD1 or TRBD2 (5 bases each). Trimming pared 11 bases from V and 3 bases from J, leaving 17 bases between. CDR3 length equals 13 residues. CDR1 is MDHEN and CDR2 is SYDVKM in the germline V gene.